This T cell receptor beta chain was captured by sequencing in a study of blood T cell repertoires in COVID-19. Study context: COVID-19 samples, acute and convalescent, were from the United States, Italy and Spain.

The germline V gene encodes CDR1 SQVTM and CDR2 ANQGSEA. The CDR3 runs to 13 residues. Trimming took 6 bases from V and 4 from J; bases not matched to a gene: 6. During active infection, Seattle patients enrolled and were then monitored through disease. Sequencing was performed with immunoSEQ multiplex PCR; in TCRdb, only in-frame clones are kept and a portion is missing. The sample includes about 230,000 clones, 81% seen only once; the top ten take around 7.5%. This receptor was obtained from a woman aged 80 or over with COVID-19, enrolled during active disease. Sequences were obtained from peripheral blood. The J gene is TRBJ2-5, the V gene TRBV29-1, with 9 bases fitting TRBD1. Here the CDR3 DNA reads TGCAGCGTATTACAGGGGGCTATAGAGACCCAGTACTTC. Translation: CSVLQGAIETQYF.